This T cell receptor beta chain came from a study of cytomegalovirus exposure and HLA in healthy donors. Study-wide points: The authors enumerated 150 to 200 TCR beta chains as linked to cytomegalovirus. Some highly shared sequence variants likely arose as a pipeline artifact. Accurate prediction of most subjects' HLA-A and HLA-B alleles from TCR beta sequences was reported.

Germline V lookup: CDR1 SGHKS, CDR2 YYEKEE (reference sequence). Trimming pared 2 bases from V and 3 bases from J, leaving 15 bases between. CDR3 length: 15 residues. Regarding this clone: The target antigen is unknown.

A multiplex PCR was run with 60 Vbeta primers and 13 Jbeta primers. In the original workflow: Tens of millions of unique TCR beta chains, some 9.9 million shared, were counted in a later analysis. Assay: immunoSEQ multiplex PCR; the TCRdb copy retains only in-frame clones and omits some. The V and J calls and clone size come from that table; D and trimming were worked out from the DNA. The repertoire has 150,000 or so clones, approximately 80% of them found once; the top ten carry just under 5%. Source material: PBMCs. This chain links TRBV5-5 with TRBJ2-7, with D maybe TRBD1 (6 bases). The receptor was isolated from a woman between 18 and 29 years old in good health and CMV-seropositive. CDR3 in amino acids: CASSFPVGGFYEQYF. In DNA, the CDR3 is TGTGCCAGCAGCTTCCCGGTTGGGGGCTTCTACGAGCAGTACTTC.